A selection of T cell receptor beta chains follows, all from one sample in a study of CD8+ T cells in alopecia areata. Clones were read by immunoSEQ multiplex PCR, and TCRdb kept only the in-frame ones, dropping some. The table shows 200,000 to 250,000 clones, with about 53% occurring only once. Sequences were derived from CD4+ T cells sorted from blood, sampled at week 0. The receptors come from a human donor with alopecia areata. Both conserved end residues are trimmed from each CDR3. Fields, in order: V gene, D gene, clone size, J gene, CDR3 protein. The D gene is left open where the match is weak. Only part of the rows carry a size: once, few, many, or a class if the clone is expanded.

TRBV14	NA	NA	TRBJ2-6	ASSQVTVVGANVLT
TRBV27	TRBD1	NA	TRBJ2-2	ASTSKAPGQGYTGELF
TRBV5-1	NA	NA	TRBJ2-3	ASSFSGDSDTQY
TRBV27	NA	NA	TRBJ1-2	ASSSNSNYGYT
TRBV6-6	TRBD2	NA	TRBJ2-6	ASTSGGTNVLT
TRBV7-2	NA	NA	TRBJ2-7	ASSLRRANHEQY
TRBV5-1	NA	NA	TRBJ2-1	ASSSLDGNEQF
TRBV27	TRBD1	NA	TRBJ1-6	ASSGSGQGYSPLH
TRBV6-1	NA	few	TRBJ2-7	ASTEQGFYEQY
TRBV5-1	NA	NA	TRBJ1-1	ASSLGGGTTEAF
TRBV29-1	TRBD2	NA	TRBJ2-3	SVAGLAGGTVRY
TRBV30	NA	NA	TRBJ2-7	AWSVGLVGNQQY
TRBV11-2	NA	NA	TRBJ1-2	ASSLNRIVDT
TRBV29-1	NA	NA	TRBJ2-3	SFRTSTDTQY
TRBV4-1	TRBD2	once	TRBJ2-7	ASSRTGLAGAGSEQY
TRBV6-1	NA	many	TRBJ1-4	ASSEQGGATNEKLF
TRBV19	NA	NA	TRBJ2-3	ASSTGGVDTQY
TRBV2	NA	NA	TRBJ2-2	ASTPDGVGTGELF
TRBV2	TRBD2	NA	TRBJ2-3	ASSEAQSGRVTDTQY
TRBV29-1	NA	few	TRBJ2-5	SVVGGVRETQY
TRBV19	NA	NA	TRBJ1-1	ASSRRLSNTEAF
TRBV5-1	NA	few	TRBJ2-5	ASSLGSGHPTRQETQY
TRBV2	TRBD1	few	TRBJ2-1	ASSRDRGNNNEQF
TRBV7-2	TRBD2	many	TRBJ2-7	ASSLALRTSGEVSYEQY
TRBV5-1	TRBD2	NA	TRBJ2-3	ASSSLAGGSTDTQY
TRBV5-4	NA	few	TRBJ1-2	ASSLISLPGVNYGYT
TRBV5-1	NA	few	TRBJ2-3	ASSLADTQY
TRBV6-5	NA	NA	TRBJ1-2	ASSYSPVGSSGYT
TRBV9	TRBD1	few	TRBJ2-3	ASSPRTGDLTDTQY
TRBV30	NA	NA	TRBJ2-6	AWRTAGANVLT
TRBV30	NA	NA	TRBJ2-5	AWSLHPGGGTQY
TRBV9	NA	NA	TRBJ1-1	ASSPLANTEAF
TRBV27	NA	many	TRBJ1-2	ASSSHWGNYGYT
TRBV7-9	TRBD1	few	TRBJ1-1	ASKTGRGTEAF
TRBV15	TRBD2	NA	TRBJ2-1	ATSRDQGLASSSYNEQF
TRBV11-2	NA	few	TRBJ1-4	ASSLTDQKVKLF
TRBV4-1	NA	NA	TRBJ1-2	ASSQDLGPT
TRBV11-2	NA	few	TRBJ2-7	ASSFSGYEQY
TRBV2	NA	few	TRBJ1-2	ASRFDQAFYGYT
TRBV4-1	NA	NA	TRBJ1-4	ASSQVVEKLF
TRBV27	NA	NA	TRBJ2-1	ASSRRSWDNEQF